Listed below are T cell receptor beta chains from one sample, sequenced in a study of OX40 agonist ivuxolimab in advanced cancers. Clones were read by immunoSEQ multiplex PCR, and TCRdb kept only the in-frame ones, dropping some. The sample records about 80,000 clones, around 86% being singletons. Sequencing used CD4+ or CD8+ T cells sorted from blood, obtained in a trial of the OX40 agonist ivuxolimab. The receptors originated from an adult with an advanced solid tumor such as melanoma, head and neck, liver or kidney cancer. CDR3s include the opening cysteine and the closing phenylalanine or tryptophan. Fields, in order: clone size, J gene, D gene, V gene, CDR3 DNA, CDR3 protein. A D gene is named only where the DNA matches it firmly. A clone size is listed for some rows: how often the clone was seen (once, few, many), or a class if it is expanded.

NA	TRBJ2-1	TRBD2	TRBV2	TGTGCCAGCACCGGACTAGCGGGAGTGAATGAGCAGTTCTTC	CASTGLAGVNEQFF
few	TRBJ1-5	NA	TRBV4-3	TGCGCCAGCAGCCAAGGGATAGTGATCAATCAGCCCCAGCATTTT	CASSQGIVINQPQHF
NA	TRBJ1-5	NA	TRBV6-1	TGTGCCAGCAGTTATTTTAATCAGCCCCAGCATTTT	CASSYFNQPQHF
NA	TRBJ2-1	TRBD2	TRBV10-3	TGTGCCATCAGTGAGTCCCCCCCTCTAGCGGGAGGAATCAATGAGCAGTTCTTC	CAISESPPLAGGINEQFF
NA	TRBJ2-3	NA	TRBV9	TGTGCCAGCAGCGAGACACGTAGCGGAAGTATTAGCACAGATACGCAGTATTTT	CASSETRSGSISTDTQYF
NA	TRBJ2-7	NA	TRBV7-9	TGTGCCAGCAGCTTATACCCAGCGCACGAGCAGTACTTC	CASSLYPAHEQYF
NA	TRBJ2-7	TRBD2	TRBV28	TGTGCCAGCAGACCGGGGACTATAAGTGGCGAGCAGTACTTC	CASRPGTISGEQYF
once	TRBJ2-7	NA	TRBV28	TGTGCCAGCAGTACCCTCACGGGCGAGCAGTACTTC	CASSTLTGEQYF
NA	TRBJ2-5	NA	TRBV15	TGTGCCACCGGCCCCAACAGGGGCGGGGGGACCCAGTACTTC	CATGPNRGGGTQYF
NA	TRBJ2-1	NA	TRBV2	TGTGCCAGCAGTGAATACCCTGAGCAGTTCTTC	CASSEYPEQFF
NA	TRBJ1-6	NA	TRBV27	TGTGCCAGCAGTTTATATCCCGGTGAATCACCCCTCCACTTT	CASSLYPGESPLHF
NA	TRBJ1-5	NA	TRBV19	TGTGCCAGTAGTTCAGGGTTTAGCAATCAGCCCCAGCATTTT	CASSSGFSNQPQHF
NA	TRBJ2-1	NA	TRBV6-6	TGTGCCAGCAGCCGGACTACCTCTAGGAATGAGCAGTTCTTC	CASSRTTSRNEQFF
NA	TRBJ1-1	NA	TRBV28	TGTGCCAGCAGTTTAACGAACACTGAAGCTTTCTTT	CASSLTNTEAFF
NA	TRBJ2-1	TRBD1	TRBV29-1	TGCAGCGGTGATTCTACAGGGGGAAACTACAATGAGCAGTTCTTC	CSGDSTGGNYNEQFF
few	TRBJ2-5	TRBD1	TRBV28	TGTGCCAGCATGGGCAACAGGGGCCTGGGAGAGACCCAGTACTTC	CASMGNRGLGETQYF
NA	TRBJ2-3	NA	TRBV7-3	TGTGCCAGCAGCTTGTATTCGGGACCGACAGATACGCAGTATTTT	CASSLYSGPTDTQYF
NA	TRBJ1-1	NA	TRBV6-5	TGTGCCAGCATCGACGGGGCCATGAACACTGAAGCTTTCTTT	CASIDGAMNTEAFF
NA	TRBJ1-5	NA	TRBV7-9	TGTGCCAGCAGCTCAGGGCGGACGGGCAATAGCAATCAGCCCCAGCATTTT	CASSSGRTGNSNQPQHF
once	TRBJ2-7	TRBD1	TRBV5-1	TGCGCCAGCAGCTTGGGGGGGACAGAGCGCTACGAGCAGTACTTC	CASSLGGTERYEQYF
NA	TRBJ1-5	TRBD1	TRBV6-5	TGTGCCAGCAGAATGACAGGGGCCAGCAATCAGCCCCAGCATTTT	CASRMTGASNQPQHF
NA	TRBJ1-1	NA	TRBV5-6	TGTGCCAGCAGCTTGGCCATGCTGGGGACTGAAGCTTTCTTT	CASSLAMLGTEAFF
NA	TRBJ1-1	NA	TRBV28	TGTGCCAGCAGTACAGGGATGAACACTGAAGCTTTCTTT	CASSTGMNTEAFF
NA	TRBJ1-5	TRBD1	TRBV2	TGTGCCAGCAGTGGGACAGGAAATCAGCCCCAGCATTTT	CASSGTGNQPQHF
NA	TRBJ1-3	NA	TRBV6-5	TGTGCCAGCAGTTACTCCTACGGAGGCTCTGGAAACACCATATATTTT	CASSYSYGGSGNTIYF
NA	TRBJ2-1	TRBD2	TRBV27	TGTGCCAGCAGTTTATCGGAAGAGACTAGCGGGGCCTTTGAGCAGTTCTTC	CASSLSEETSGAFEQFF
NA	TRBJ2-3	TRBD2	TRBV11-2	TGTGCCAGCAGCTTTAGCGGGAAAGCAGATACGCAGTATTTT	CASSFSGKADTQYF
NA	TRBJ2-7	NA	TRBV7-8	TGTGCCAGCAGCTTAGTCTTTACAGGACGTTCCTACGAGCAGTACTTC	CASSLVFTGRSYEQYF
once	TRBJ2-4	TRBD1	TRBV5-1	TGCGCCAGCAGCTTGTTGTGGCACGACAGGGGCAAAAACATTCAGTACTTC	CASSLLWHDRGKNIQYF
NA	TRBJ2-5	NA	TRBV5-4	TGTGCCAGCAGCTTGCCTAGTCAAGAGACCCAGTACTTC	CASSLPSQETQYF
NA	TRBJ2-5	TRBD1	TRBV7-9	TGTGCCAGCAGCACAAGGACAGGGGTTGAGACCCAGTACTTC	CASSTRTGVETQYF
NA	TRBJ1-6	NA	TRBV14	TGTGCCAGCAGCCTCCGGGAGTCACCCCTCCACTTT	CASSLRESPLHF
few	TRBJ1-3	NA	TRBV19	TGTGCCAGTAGTATCTGGACAGACCTCTCTGGAAACACCATATATTTT	CASSIWTDLSGNTIYF
NA	TRBJ2-7	NA	TRBV6-1	TGTGCCAGCAGTGGGCGACAGGGAGGCGCTTCCTACGAGCAGTACTTC	CASSGRQGGASYEQYF
NA	TRBJ2-7	NA	TRBV4-1	TGCGCCAGCAGCCAAGATCAGGTGACGAGTGGGGAGCAGTACTTC	CASSQDQVTSGEQYF
NA	TRBJ2-7	TRBD2	TRBV6-6	TGTGCCAGCAGCAGTGGACTAGCGGGAGTGGGCGAGCAGTACTTC	CASSSGLAGVGEQYF
NA	TRBJ2-2	NA	TRBV19	TGTGCCAGTAGTATATCAGGGATTTACACCGGGGAGCTGTTTTTT	CASSISGIYTGELFF
NA	TRBJ2-7	TRBD1	TRBV7-9	TGTGCCAGCAGCTTAACCCCGGGACAGGGGGCGCACGAGCAGTACTTC	CASSLTPGQGAHEQYF
NA	TRBJ1-5	NA	TRBV15	TGTGCCACCAGCAGAGTCCGGGAAGAATCGGTAACCCAGCATTTT	CATSRVREESVTQHF
NA	TRBJ2-1	NA	TRBV5-1	TGCGCCAGCAGGGGGGGCGATGAGCAGTTCTTC	CASRGGDEQFF
NA	TRBJ1-2	NA	TRBV5-1	TGCGCCAGCAGCTCCAGGGGAGTGGACTATGGCTACACCTTC	CASSSRGVDYGYTF
few	TRBJ1-1	NA	TRBV7-9	TGTGCCAGCAGCCCCTGGAGGGACGAGACTGAAGCTTTCTTT	CASSPWRDETEAFF
NA	TRBJ2-7	NA	TRBV7-9	TGTGCCAGCAGCTTAGCGGTAACCTACGAGCAGTACTTC	CASSLAVTYEQYF
NA	TRBJ2-5	TRBD2	TRBV6-1	TGTGCCAGCAGCCTAGCGGGATGGGAGACCCAGTACTTC	CASSLAGWETQYF
NA	TRBJ2-2	NA	TRBV15	TGTGCCACCAGCAGTGGGGGTTACACCGGGGAGCTGCTTTTT	CATSSGGYTGELLF
NA	TRBJ1-1	NA	TRBV7-9	TGTGCCAGCAGCTTAGAGTTGGCTGAAGCTTTCTTT	CASSLELAEAFF
NA	TRBJ2-1	TRBD2	TRBV6-1	TGTGCCAGCAGTGGGGGACTAGCGACTACAGGTGAGCAGTTCTTC	CASSGGLATTGEQFF
few	TRBJ1-3	NA	TRBV4-1	TGCGCCAGCAGCCCTTGGGGAGTTACTGGAAACACCATATATTTT	CASSPWGVTGNTIYF
NA	TRBJ1-2	NA	TRBV28	TGTGCCAGCAGTCCTAACTATGGCTACACCTTC	CASSPNYGYTF
NA	TRBJ2-2	TRBD1	TRBV11-3	TGTGCCAGCAGCCTTTACCCCACTCCAGGGGGAGACACCGGGGAGCTGTTTTTT	CASSLYPTPGGDTGELFF
NA	TRBJ2-3	NA	TRBV19	TGTGCCAGTGCCCACACAGATACGCAGTATTTT	CASAHTDTQYF
NA	TRBJ2-5	NA	TRBV7-9	TGTGCCAGCAGCTTAAGGGAACAAGAGACCCAGTACTTC	CASSLREQETQYF
NA	TRBJ2-7	NA	TRBV11-2	TGTGCCAGCAGACAAGGGGGGCCGGGGTACGAGCAGTACTTC	CASRQGGPGYEQYF
once	TRBJ1-2	TRBD1	TRBV5-1	TGCGCCAGCAGCCCGGGACAGGGGCCCCATGGCTACACCTTC	CASSPGQGPHGYTF
NA	TRBJ2-7	NA	TRBV19	TGTGCCAGTAGTTTGTTAGCTGGGTCAGGCGAGCAGTACTTC	CASSLLAGSGEQYF